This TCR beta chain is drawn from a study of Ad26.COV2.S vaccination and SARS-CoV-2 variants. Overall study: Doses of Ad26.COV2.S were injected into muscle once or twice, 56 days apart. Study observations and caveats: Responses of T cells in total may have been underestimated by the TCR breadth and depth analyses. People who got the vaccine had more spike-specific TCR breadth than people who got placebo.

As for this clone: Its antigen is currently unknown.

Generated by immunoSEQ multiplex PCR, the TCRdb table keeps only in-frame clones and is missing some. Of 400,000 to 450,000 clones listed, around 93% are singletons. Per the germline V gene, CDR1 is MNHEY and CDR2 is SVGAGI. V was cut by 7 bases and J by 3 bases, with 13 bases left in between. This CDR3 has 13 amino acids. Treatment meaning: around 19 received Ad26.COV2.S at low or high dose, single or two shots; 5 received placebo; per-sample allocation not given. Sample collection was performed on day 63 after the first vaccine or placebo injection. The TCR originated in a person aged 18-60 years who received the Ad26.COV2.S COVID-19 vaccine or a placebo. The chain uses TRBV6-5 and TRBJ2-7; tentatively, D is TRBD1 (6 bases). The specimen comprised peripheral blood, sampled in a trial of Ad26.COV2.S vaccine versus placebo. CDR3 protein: CASTMGAFYEQYF. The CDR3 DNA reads TGTGCCAGCACGATGGGGGCGTTCTACGAGCAGTACTTC.